Below, 14 T cell receptor beta chains from the same sample are listed, as sequenced in a study of cytomegalovirus exposure and HLA in healthy donors. PCR involved 60 Vbeta and 13 Jbeta primers. Some clones are missing from TCRdb's copy, which holds only in-frame ones; the method was immunoSEQ multiplex PCR. This sample has fewer than 200,000 clones; 80% occur once, and the top ten carry roughly 4.7%. Material: PBMCs. These receptors came from a woman aged 50 to 60 in good health and CMV-seropositive.

This clone showed up just a few times. The chain carries TRBV2 and TRBJ1-6; D gene unclear. The length of the CDR3 is 13 residues. The V gene's germline CDR1 is SNHLY and CDR2 FYNNEI. V was cut by 7 bases and J by 0 bases, with 4 bases left in between. The CDR3 loop is CASKSSYNSPLHF. CDR3 bases: TGTGCCAGCAAGAGCTCCTATAATTCACCCCTCCACTTT.

This chain connects TRBV7-9 to TRBJ2-7; TRBD2 might be the D (6 bases). Germline V lookup: CDR1 SEHNR, CDR2 FQNEAQ (reference sequence). V shed 7 bases and J shed 5 bases, with 15 bases lying between them. The CDR3 is 13 residues long. As DNA, the CDR3 is TGTGCCAGCACGCGGTGGGGGGTTGACGAGCAGTACTTC. Encoded protein: CASTRWGVDEQYF.

The genes are TRBV7-2 and TRBJ2-7; 10 nucleotides agree with TRBD2. Per germline, CDR1 SGHTA and CDR2 FQGNSA. There are 15 residues in the CDR3. Trimming at V came to 3 bases and at J to 2 bases, leaving 4 bases not matched to a gene. DNA for the CDR3: TGTGCCAGCAGCTTTCCTAGCGGGAGCGCCTACGAGCAGTACTTC. Amino acids: CASSFPSGSAYEQYF.

On this clone itself: At one end the junction does not follow the germline gene, possibly because of a read error. This chain uses TRBV7-9 with TRBJ2-3, with TRBD2 identical over 9 bases. The CDR3 sequence is 15 residues long. The germline gives CDR1 SEHNR, CDR2 FQNEAQ (reference sequence). The CDR3 bases are TGTTCCAGCAGCTTAGTAGCGGGAGCGTCAGATACGCAGTATTTT. It specifies CSSSLVAGASDTQYF.

V usage is TRBV5-4 and J usage is TRBJ2-1; TRBD2 matches 11 bases. Losses at the gene ends were 3 bases for V and 4 bases for J; bases not matched to a gene: 6. This CDR3 has 16 residues. Germline-derived CDR1 and CDR2 are SGHNT and YYREEE (reference sequence). The CDR3 protein is CASSSGTSGAYNEQFF. DNA for the CDR3: TGTGCCAGCAGCTCCGGGACTAGCGGAGCGTACAATGAGCAGTTCTTC. The full variable domain, in which reference TRBV5-4 and TRBJ2-1 provide the parts outside the CDR3, is ETGVTQSPTHLIKTRGQQVTLRCSSQSGHNTVSWYQQALGQGPQFIFQYYREEENGRGNFPPRFSGLQFPNYSSELNVNALELDDSALYLCASSSGTSGAYNEQFFGPGTRLTVL.

The V call is TRBV2, the J call TRBJ1-6; D is perhaps TRBD1 (5 bases). Germline CDR1 reads SNHLY; CDR2 reads FYNNEI. Trimming removed 6 bases at V and 6 bases at J, with 9 bases between. The CDR3 totals 13 residues. The CDR3 protein is CASSRQSNSPLHF. Written as DNA, the CDR3 is TGTGCCAGCAGCCGACAGAGTAATTCACCCCTCCACTTT.

The V gene is TRBV5-1, the J gene TRBJ2-3, with D possibly being TRBD2 (5 bases). The CDR3 sequence is 16 residues long. V lost 6 bases to trimming and J lost 0 bases, with 17 bases between them. Germline V CDR1 and CDR2: SGHRS, YFSETQ. CDR3 coding DNA: TGCGCCAGCACTCGAAGGCCGGGGAGTAGCACAGATACGCAGTATTTT. This encodes CASTRRPGSSTDTQYF.

The V and J genes are TRBV7-2 and TRBJ1-1; 8 nucleotides align to TRBD1. V gave up 5 bases and J gave up 3 bases; unmatched junction bases: 5. CDR1 is SGHTA and CDR2 is FQGNSA in the germline V gene. The CDR3 contains 14 residues. CDR3 sequence reads: CASSIQGAHTEAFF. CDR3 DNA: TGTGCCAGCAGCATTCAGGGGGCCCACACTGAAGCTTTCTTT.

This rearrangement joins TRBV7-9 to TRBJ2-3; 9 bases align to TRBD2. The CDR3 is 15 amino acids. Unmatched junction bases numbered 7, after V lost 5 bases and J lost 4 bases. The germline gives CDR1 SEHNR, CDR2 FQNEAQ (reference sequence). The CDR3 is CASSLSSGMADTQYF. The CDR3, as DNA: TGTGCCAGCAGCCTGTCTAGCGGGATGGCAGATACGCAGTATTTT.

The chain recombines TRBV27 with TRBJ1-1; TRBD1 aligns across 7 bases. The germline V gene has CDR1 MNHEY and CDR2 SMNVEV (reference sequence). The CDR3 contains 14 residues. Trimming cost V 9 bases and J 0 bases; bases outside gene matches: 7. CDR3 bases: TGTGCCAGTCGTGGTCAGGGGGTGAACACTGAAGCTTTCTTT. Amino acid sequence: CASRGQGVNTEAFF.

This sequence joins TRBV28 and TRBJ1-3, with D possibly matching TRBD1 (6 bases). CDR1 is MDHEN, CDR2 SYDVKM, per germline. V was shortened by 6 bases and J by 4 bases, with 16 bases between the two germline ends. The CDR3 consists of 15 residues. The CDR3 bases are TGTGCCAGCAGGACAACAGGGAGGGGGGGAAACACCATATATTTT. As protein: CASRTTGRGGNTIYF.

The chain carries TRBV7-9 and TRBJ1-1, with D perhaps matching TRBD1 (5 bases). Per the germline V gene, CDR1 is SEHNR and CDR2 is FQNEAQ (reference sequence). The CDR3 is 15 amino acids. V lost 4 bases to trimming and J lost 1 base, with 13 bases between them. The CDR3 loop reads CASSYRGEGNTEAFF. CDR3 nucleotides: TGTGCCAGCAGCTACCGAGGGGAGGGGAACACTGAAGCTTTCTTT.

This clone has just one count. The V call is TRBV29-1, the J call TRBJ1-1; D is perhaps TRBD1 (6 bases). From germline, CDR1 is SQVTM and CDR2 ANQGSEA. The CDR3 has 13 residues. Trimming shortened V by 4 bases and J by 10 bases, and 19 bases separated the two germline ends. The CDR3 DNA reads as TGCAGCGTTGCGGGGATACAGGGAATAGTAGCTTTCTTT. This translates into CSVAGIQGIVAFF.

This chain uses TRBV5-1 with TRBJ2-7, with no clear D. The CDR3 totals 14 residues. Germline CDR1 reads SGHRS; CDR2 reads YFSETQ. V lost 3 bases and J 3 bases, leaving 13 bases between the germline ends. The CDR3 DNA reads as TGCGCCAGCAGCTCACACCCATCCCGCTACGAGCAGTACTTC. Amino acids: CASSSHPSRYEQYF.